The T cell receptor beta chain under discussion was sequenced for a study of human T cells and chemical hapten exposure. MiXCR, run by TCRdb on the RACE reads, gives a single entry per CDR3 protein. Among 150,000 to 200,000 distinct CDR3 sequences listed, around 30% were seen once. A note on this clonotype: Its antigen is as yet unknown.

Germline-derived CDR1 and CDR2 are DFQATT and SNEGSKA (reference sequence). This CDR3 is built from 15 residues. Between the trimmed V and J ends, which lost 5 bases and 1 base, there was a span of 16 bases. Time point here: pre-sensitization, week 0. Treatment here: therapeutic diphenylcyclopropenone sensitization with weekly scalp DPC. Study observations and caveats: PT1 expanded TCR numbers tracked positively with patch test score.

The sample was whole blood, taken in connection with sensitization to the hapten diphenylcyclopropenone (DPC). The V call is TRBV20-1, the J call TRBJ2-3; possible D gene TRBD2, 5 bases. The receptor was isolated from a woman aged 30 to 39 with alopecia areata. Some clones in this sample may be carry-over from other donors' samples. The CDR3 here is CSARPPSTGTDTQYF. As DNA, the CDR3 is TGCAGTGCTCGTCCGCCTAGCACTGGCACAGATACGCAGTATTTT.